One sample yielded the 15 T cell receptor beta chains listed below, sequenced in a study of CD8 T cells in ankylosing spondylitis. TCRdb reprocessed the 5' RACE reads with MiXCR, giving one entry per CDR3 protein. The sample lists roughly 36,000 distinct CDR3 sequences; around 14% were seen once. The sequencing input was blood. The receptors were gathered from a male donor with ankylosing spondylitis or in good health (not recorded which).

In its sample, this clonotype was seen a few times. The chain is built from TRBV12-3 or TRBV12-4 and TRBJ2-7; D may be TRBD2 (5 bases). This CDR3 is built from 14 residues. The germline V and J ends were trimmed by 6 bases and 3 bases, with 15 bases remaining between them. CDR3 amino acids: CASSPPGVIYEQYF. CDR3 nucleotide sequence: TGTGCCAGCAGCCCCCCCGGGGTAATCTACGAGCAGTACTTC.

This chain joins TRBV29-1 and TRBJ2-5; D is possibly TRBD1 (5 bases). The V gene's germline CDR1 is SQVTM and CDR2 ANQGSEA. The CDR3 covers 15 residues. The V and J ends lost 0 bases and 5 bases respectively, with 16 bases between them. The DNA for the CDR3 is TGCAGCGTTGAAGATACGGCAGGGATGGGGGAGACCCAGTACTTC. Translated: CSVEDTAGMGETQYF.

The chain carries TRBV7-8 and TRBJ2-5; maybe TRBD1 (6 bases). The germline CDR1 and CDR2 sequences are SGHVS and FQNEAQ. This CDR3 is 14 amino acids long. Trimming left V 5 bases short and J 3 bases short, with 13 bases between. The CDR3 reads CASSKGHREETQYF. The CDR3 DNA is TGTGCCAGCAGCAAGGGACATCGGGAAGAGACCCAGTACTTC.

There are a few counts of this clonotype. The genes are TRBV9 and TRBJ2-5, with D tentatively TRBD1 or TRBD2 (5 bases each). Trimming removed 3 bases from V and 5 bases from J, with 8 bases in between. CDR3 size: 12 residues. Germline values: CDR1 SGDLS, CDR2 YYNGEE. The CDR3 loop reads CASSAEGETQYF. As DNA, the CDR3 is TGTGCCAGCAGCGCCGAGGGGGAGACCCAGTACTTC.

This clonotype was seen a handful of times. The chain combines TRBV10-3 with TRBJ2-7; D is undetermined. The CDR3 totals 11 residues. Germline assignment: CDR1 ENHRY and CDR2 SYGVKD. Trimming removed 3 bases at V and 4 bases at J, with 4 bases between. The CDR3 DNA sequence: TGTGCCATCAGTGAATTATACGAGCAGTACTTC. Translated, it gives CAISELYEQYF.

This clonotype was observed a handful of times. The V gene is TRBV6-5, the J gene TRBJ2-3; 9 bases align to TRBD2. This CDR3 has 16 residues. Germline values: CDR1 MNHEY, CDR2 SVGAGI. The V and J ends lost 6 bases and 6 bases, in that order; junction bases with no gene match: 13. Written as DNA, the CDR3 is TGTGCCAGCAGCCGCGGGATGGCGGGAGGGCGGGATACGCAGTATTTT. Protein product: CASSRGMAGGRDTQYF.

This clonotype was recorded a few times. J is TRBJ2-7 and V is TRBV5-1; 10 bases agree with TRBD2. The CDR3 contains 15 residues. Germline trimming cut 4 bases from V and 1 base from J; bases unmatched to any gene: 5. CDR1 and CDR2 from the germline V gene are SGHRS and YFSETQ. Written as DNA, the CDR3 is TGCGCCAGCAGCGCCTCGGGACTAGCGTCCTACGAGCAGTACTTC. It yields the protein CASSASGLASYEQYF.

This clonotype was counted a few times. The chain uses TRBV30 and TRBJ2-3, with D hard to call. CDR1 is GTSNPN, CDR2 SVGIG, per germline (reference sequence). The V end lost 0 bases, the J end lost 6 bases, and 16 bases lay between the germline ends. The CDR3 has 15 residues. CDR3 region: CAWSVSFASLDTQYF. The CDR3 coding sequence is TGTGCCTGGAGTGTAAGTTTCGCGAGTTTGGATACGCAGTATTTT. The whole variable domain, filled in from reference TRBV30 and TRBJ2-3, reads SQTIHQWPATLVQPVGSPLSLECTVEGTSNPNLYWYRQAAGRGLQLLFYSVGIGQISSEVPQNLSASRPQDRQFILSSKKLLLSDSGFYLCAWSVSFASLDTQYFGPGTRLTVL.

The chain combines TRBV7-6 with TRBJ2-2; D gene ambiguous. The CDR3 extends over 12 amino acids. V was clipped by 4 bases and J by 4 bases, with 4 bases between them. CDR1 and CDR2 from the germline V gene are SGHVS and FNYEAQ. The CDR3 nucleotides read TGTGCCAGCAGCTCGAGCACCGGGGAGCTGTTTTTT. This gives the protein CASSSSTGELFF.

A few counts support this clonotype. The chain recombines TRBV27 with TRBJ2-1; TRBD2 might be the D (5 bases). V was cut by 4 bases and J by 0 bases, with 13 bases left in between. Germline V gene lookup returns CDR1 MNHEY and CDR2 SMNVEV (reference sequence). The CDR3 runs 16 residues. The CDR3 protein is CASSSQLGGSYNEQFF. The DNA for the CDR3 is TGTGCCAGCAGTTCGCAACTAGGAGGCTCCTACAATGAGCAGTTCTTC.

The V and J genes are TRBV4-3 and TRBJ2-1; 12 nucleotides line up with TRBD2. Looked up from germline, CDR1 is LGHNA and CDR2 is YSLEER. This CDR3 is built from 19 residues. V lost 0 bases and J lost 7; bases outside the gene matches: 13. CDR3 DNA sequence: TGCGCCAGCAGCCAAGATGCTTTGGCTAGCGGGAGGGCCGTAAATGAGCAGTTCTTC. It codes for CASSQDALASGRAVNEQFF.

This clonotype was seen more than once but under ten times. The J gene is TRBJ2-2, the V gene TRBV29-1; 10 bases map to TRBD1. V lost 2 bases, J lost 2 bases, and 5 bases stayed unmatched. The CDR3 has 16 amino acids. Germline assignment: CDR1 SQVTM and CDR2 ANQGSEA. CDR3 region: CSVERRTGGNTGELFF. For the CDR3, the DNA is TGCAGCGTTGAAAGGCGGACAGGGGGTAACACCGGGGAGCTGTTTTTT.

V usage is TRBV20-1 and J usage is TRBJ2-1, with D perhaps matching TRBD2 (6 bases). Germline V gene data show CDR1 as DFQATT and CDR2 as SNEGSKA (reference sequence). This CDR3 has 14 amino acids. V was clipped by 6 bases and J by 4 bases, with 16 bases between them. The CDR3 region is CSAQPAGLYNEQFF. Here the CDR3 DNA reads TGCAGTGCGCAACCGGCGGGGCTTTACAATGAGCAGTTCTTC.

A few counts support this clonotype. The chain links TRBV12-3 or TRBV12-4 to TRBJ1-2; D not certain. V was clipped by 6 bases and J by 3 bases, with 14 bases between them. This CDR3 region has 14 residues. CDR3 in amino acids: CASSPRRGYYGYTF. The CDR3 nucleotides are TGTGCCAGCAGCCCAAGACGGGGTTACTATGGCTACACCTTC.

This clonotype was detected a few times. The chain joins TRBV28 to TRBJ2-7, with no clear D. V was cut by 5 bases and J by 0 bases, with 5 bases left in between. Germline-derived CDR1 and CDR2 are MDHEN and SYDVKM. The CDR3 is 12 residues long. For the CDR3, the DNA is TGTGCCAGCAGTCCTAACTCCTACGAGCAGTACGTC. This encodes CASSPNSYEQYV.